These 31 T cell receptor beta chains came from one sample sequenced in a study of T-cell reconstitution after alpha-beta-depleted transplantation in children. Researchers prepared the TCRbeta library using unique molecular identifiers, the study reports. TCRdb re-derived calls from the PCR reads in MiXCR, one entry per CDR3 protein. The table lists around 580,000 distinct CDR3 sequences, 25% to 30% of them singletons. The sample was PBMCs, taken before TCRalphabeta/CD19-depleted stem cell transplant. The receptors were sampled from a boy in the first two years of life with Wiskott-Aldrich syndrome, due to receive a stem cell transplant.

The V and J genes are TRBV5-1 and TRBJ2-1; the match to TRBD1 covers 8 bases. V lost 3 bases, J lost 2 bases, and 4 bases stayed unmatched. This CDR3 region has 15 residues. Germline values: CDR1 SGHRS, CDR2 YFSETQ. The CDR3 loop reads CASSWTGSPYNEQFF. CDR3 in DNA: TGCGCCAGCAGCTGGACAGGGAGTCCCTACAATGAGCAGTTCTTC.

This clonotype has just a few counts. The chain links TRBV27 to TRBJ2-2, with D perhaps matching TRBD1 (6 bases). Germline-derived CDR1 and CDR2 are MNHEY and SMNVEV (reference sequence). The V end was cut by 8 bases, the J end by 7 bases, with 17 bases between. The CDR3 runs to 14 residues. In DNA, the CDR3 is TGTGCCAGCCACCTTGGGGGCCTGGGCGGGGAGCTGTTTTTT. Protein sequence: CASHLGGLGGELFF.

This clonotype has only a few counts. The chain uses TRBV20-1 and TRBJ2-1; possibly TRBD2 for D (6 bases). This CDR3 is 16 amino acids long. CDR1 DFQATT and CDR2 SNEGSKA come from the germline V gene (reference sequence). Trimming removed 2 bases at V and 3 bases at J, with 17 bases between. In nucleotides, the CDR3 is TGCAGTGCTAGAAGATGGGGGGACTTCAACTACAATGAGCAGTTCTTC. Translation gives CSARRWGDFNYNEQFF.

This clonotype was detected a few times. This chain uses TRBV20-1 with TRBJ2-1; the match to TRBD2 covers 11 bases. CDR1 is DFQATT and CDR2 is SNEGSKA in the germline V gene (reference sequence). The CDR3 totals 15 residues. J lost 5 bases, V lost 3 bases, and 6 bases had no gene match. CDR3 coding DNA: TGCAGTGCTAGCGGAACACTAGCGGGGGACAATGAGCAGTTCTTC. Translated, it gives CSASGTLAGDNEQFF.

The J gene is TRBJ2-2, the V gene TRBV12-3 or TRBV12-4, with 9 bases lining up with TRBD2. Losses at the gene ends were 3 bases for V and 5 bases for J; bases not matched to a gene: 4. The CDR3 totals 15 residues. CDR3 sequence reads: CASSLSSGRTGELFF. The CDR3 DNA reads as TGTGCCAGCAGTTTGAGTAGCGGGAGAACCGGGGAGCTGTTTTTT.

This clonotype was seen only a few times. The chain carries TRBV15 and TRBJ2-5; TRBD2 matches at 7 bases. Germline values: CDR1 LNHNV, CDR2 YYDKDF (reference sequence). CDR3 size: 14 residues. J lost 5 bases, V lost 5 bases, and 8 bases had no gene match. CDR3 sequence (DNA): TGTGCCACCAGCCGCCGACTAGCTGTCGAGACCCAGTACTTC. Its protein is CATSRRLAVETQYF. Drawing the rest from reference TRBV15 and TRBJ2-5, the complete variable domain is DAMVIQNPRYQVTQFGKPVTLSCSQTLNHNVMYWYQQKSSQAPKLLFHYYDKDFNNEADTPDNFQSRRPNTSFCFLDIRSPGLGDTAMYLCATSRRLAVETQYFGPGTRLLVL.

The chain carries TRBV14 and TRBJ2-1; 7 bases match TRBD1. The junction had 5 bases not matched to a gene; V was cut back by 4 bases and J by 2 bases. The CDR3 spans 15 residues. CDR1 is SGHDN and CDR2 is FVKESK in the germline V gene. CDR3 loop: CASSRLGTAYNEQFF. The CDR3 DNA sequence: TGTGCCAGCAGCCGCCTCGGGACAGCCTACAATGAGCAGTTCTTC. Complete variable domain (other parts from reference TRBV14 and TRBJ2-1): EAGVTQFPSHSVIEKGQTVTLRCDPISGHDNLYWYRRVMGKEIKFLLHFVKESKQDESGMPNNRFLAERTGGTYSTLKVQPAELEDSGVYFCASSRLGTAYNEQFFGPGTRLTVL.

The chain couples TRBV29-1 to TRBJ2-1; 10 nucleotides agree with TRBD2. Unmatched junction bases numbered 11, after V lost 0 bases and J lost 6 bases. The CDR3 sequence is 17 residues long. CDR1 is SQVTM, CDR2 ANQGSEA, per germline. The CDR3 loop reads CSVEDLRFGLAVNEQFF. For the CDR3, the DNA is TGCAGCGTTGAAGATCTCAGGTTTGGACTAGCGGTCAATGAGCAGTTCTTC.

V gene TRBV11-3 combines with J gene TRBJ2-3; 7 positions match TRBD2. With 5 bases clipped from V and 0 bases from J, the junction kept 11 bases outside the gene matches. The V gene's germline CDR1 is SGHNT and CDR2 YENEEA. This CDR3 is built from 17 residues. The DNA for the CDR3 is TGTGCCAGCAGCCCAGGACCAGCGGGATCCAGCACAGATACGCAGTATTTT. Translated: CASSPGPAGSSTDTQYF.

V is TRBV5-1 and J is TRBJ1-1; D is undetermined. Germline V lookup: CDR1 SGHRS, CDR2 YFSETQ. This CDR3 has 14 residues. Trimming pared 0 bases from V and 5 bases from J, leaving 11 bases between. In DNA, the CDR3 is TGCGCCAGCAGCTTGGATCAGAGGAGGACTGAAGCTTTCTTT. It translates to CASSLDQRRTEAFF.

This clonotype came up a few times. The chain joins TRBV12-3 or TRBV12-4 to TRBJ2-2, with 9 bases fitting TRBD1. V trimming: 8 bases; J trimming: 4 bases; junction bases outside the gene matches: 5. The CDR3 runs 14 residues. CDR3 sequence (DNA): TGTGCCAGCTTCCGGGACAGGGTCACCGGGGAGCTGTTTTTT. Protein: CASFRDRVTGELFF.

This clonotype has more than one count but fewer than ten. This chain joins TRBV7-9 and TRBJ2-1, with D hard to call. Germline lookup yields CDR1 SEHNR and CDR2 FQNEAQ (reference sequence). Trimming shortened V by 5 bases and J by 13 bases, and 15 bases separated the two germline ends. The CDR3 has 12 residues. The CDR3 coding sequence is TGTGCCAGCAGCCCAGAAATGGGCCTTCAGTTCTTC. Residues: CASSPEMGLQFF. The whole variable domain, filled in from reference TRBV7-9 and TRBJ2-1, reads DTGVSQNPRHKITKRGQNVTFRCDPISEHNRLYWYRQTLGQGPEFLTYFQNEAQLEKSRLLSDRFSAERPKGSFSTLEIQRTEQGDSAMYLCASSPEMGLQFFGPGTRLTVL.

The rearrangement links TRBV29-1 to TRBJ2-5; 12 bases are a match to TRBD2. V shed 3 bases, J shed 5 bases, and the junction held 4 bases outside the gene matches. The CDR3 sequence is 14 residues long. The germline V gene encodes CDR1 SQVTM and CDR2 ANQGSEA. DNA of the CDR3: TGCAGCGTTGATGGCCTAGCGGGAGGGGAGACCCAGTACTTC. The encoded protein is CSVDGLAGGETQYF.

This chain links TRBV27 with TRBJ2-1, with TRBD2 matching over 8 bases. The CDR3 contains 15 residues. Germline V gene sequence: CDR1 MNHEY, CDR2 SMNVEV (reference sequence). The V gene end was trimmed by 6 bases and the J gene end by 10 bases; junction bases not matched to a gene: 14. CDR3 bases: TGTGCCAGCAGCCCCTTTGGCGGGAGGATCAGAGAGCAGTTCTTC. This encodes CASSPFGGRIREQFF.

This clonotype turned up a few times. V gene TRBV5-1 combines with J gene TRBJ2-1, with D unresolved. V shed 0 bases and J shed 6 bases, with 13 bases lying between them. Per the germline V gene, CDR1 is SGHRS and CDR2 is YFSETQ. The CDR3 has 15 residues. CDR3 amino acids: CASSLGAGKGNEQFF. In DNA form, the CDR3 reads TGCGCCAGCAGCTTGGGAGCCGGAAAGGGCAATGAGCAGTTCTTC.

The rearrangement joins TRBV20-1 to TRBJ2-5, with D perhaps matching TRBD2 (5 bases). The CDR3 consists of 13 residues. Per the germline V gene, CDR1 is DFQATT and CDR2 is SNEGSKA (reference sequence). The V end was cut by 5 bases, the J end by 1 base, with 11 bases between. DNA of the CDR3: TGCAGTGCTCCTAGCCGTCCCCAAGAGACCCAGTACTTC. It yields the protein CSAPSRPQETQYF.

The chain's CDR3 is CASSRQFSYEQYF. In DNA form, the CDR3 reads TGTGCCAGCAGTCGGCAGTTTTCCTACGAGCAGTACTTC. The rearrangement uses TRBV6-1 and TRBJ2-7, with D unclear. V dropped 5 bases and J dropped 1 base, with 9 bases sitting between them. This CDR3 is 13 amino acids long. Germline CDR1 reads MNHNS; CDR2 reads SASEGT.

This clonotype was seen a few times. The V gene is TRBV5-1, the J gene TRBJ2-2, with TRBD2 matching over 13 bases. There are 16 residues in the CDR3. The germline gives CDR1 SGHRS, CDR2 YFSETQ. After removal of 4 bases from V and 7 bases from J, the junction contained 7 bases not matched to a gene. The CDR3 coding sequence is TGCGCCAGCAGCACCGGACTAGCGGGAGTGGTCGGGGAGCTGTTTTTT. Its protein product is CASSTGLAGVVGELFF.

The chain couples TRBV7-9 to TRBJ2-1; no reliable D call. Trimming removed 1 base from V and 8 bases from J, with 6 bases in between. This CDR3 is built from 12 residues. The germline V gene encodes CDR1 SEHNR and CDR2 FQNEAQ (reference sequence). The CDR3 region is CASSLGVDEQFF. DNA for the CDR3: TGTGCCAGCAGCTTAGGTGTAGATGAGCAGTTCTTC.

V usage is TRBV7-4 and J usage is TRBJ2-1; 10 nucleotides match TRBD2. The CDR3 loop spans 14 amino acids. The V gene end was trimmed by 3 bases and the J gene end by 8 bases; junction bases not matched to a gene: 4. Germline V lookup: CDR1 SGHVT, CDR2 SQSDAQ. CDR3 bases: TGTGCCAGCAGCTTGGGGACTAGCGCCGATGAGCAGTTCTTC. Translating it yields CASSLGTSADEQFF.

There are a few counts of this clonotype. CDR3 nucleotide sequence: TGCGCCAGCAGCGACGGCCTACTCTACGAGCAGTACTTC. Amino acids: CASSDGLLYEQYF. The chain couples TRBV5-1 to TRBJ2-7, with D hard to call. Germline CDR1 and CDR2: SGHRS and YFSETQ. The V end was cut by 4 bases, the J end by 3 bases, with 11 bases between. CDR3 length: 13 residues. Complete variable domain (other parts from reference TRBV5-1 and TRBJ2-7): KAGVTQTPRYLIKTRGQQVTLSCSPISGHRSVSWYQQTPGQGLQFLFEYFSETQRNKGNFPGRFSGRQFSNSRSEMNVSTLELGDSALYLCASSDGLLYEQYFGPGTRLTVT.

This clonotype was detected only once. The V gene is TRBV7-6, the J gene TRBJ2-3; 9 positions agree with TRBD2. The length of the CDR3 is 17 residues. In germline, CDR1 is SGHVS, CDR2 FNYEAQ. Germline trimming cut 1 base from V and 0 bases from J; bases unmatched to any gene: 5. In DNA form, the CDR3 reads TGTGCCAGCAGCTTAGGCTCTAGCGGGGTTAGCACAGATACGCAGTATTTT. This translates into CASSLGSSGVSTDTQYF. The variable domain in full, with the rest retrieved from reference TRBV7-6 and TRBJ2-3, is GAGVSQSPRYKVTKRGQDVALRCDPISGHVSLYWYRQALGQGPEFLTYFNYEAQQDKSGLPNDRFSAERPEGSISTLTIQRTEQRDSAMYRCASSLGSSGVSTDTQYFGPGTRLTVL.

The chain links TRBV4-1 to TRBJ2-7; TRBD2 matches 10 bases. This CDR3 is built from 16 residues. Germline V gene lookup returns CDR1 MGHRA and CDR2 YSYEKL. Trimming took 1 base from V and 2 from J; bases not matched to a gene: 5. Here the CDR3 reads CASSQVAAGGPYEQYF. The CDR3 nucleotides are TGCGCCAGCAGCCAAGTTGCAGCGGGAGGGCCCTACGAGCAGTACTTC.

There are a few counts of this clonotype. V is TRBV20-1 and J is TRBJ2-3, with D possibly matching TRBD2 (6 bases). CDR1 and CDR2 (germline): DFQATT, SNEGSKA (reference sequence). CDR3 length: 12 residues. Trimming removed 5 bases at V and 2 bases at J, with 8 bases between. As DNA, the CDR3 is TGCAGTGCTGGGACTTACACAGATACGCAGTATTTT. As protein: CSAGTYTDTQYF.

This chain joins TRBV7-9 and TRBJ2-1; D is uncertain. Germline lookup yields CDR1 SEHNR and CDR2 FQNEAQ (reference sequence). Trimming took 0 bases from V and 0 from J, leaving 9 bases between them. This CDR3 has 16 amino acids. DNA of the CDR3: TGTGCCAGCAGCTTAGCTCTGGTGGGCTCCTACAATGAGCAGTTCTTC. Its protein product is CASSLALVGSYNEQFF.

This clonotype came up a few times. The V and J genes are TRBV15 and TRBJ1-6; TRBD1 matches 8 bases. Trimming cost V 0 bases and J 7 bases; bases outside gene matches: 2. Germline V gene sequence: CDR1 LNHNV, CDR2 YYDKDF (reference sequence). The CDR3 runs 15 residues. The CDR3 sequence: CATSRDYRGNSPLHF. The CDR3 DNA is TGTGCCACCAGCAGAGATTACAGGGGGAATTCACCCCTCCACTTT.

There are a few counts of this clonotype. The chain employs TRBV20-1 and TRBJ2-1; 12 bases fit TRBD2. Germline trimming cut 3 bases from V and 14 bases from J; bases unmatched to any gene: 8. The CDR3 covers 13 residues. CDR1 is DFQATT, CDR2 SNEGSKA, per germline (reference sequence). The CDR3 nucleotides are TGCAGTGCTAGGGAGAGACTAGCGGGAGAGGAGTTCTTC. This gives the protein CSARERLAGEEFF.

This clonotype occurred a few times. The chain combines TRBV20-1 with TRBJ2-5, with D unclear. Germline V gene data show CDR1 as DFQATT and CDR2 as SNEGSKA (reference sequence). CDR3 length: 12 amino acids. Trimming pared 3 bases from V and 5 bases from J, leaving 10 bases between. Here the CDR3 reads CSARILPETQYF. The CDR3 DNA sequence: TGCAGTGCTAGGATCCTCCCGGAGACCCAGTACTTC.

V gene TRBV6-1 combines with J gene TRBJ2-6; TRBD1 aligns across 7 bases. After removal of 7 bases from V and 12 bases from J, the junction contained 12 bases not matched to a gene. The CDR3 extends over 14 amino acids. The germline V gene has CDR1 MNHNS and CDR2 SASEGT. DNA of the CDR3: TGTGCCAGCATTAAGCCGGGACAGTCACCCGTCCTGACTTTC. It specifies CASIKPGQSPVLTF.

This chain's CDR3 is CATKNESGGELFF. The CDR3 coding sequence is TGTGCTACCAAAAATGAGTCAGGAGGGGAGCTGTTTTTT. V usage is TRBV10-3 and J usage is TRBJ2-2, with D uncertain. The CDR3 extends over 13 amino acids. Germline values: CDR1 ENHRY, CDR2 SYGVKD.

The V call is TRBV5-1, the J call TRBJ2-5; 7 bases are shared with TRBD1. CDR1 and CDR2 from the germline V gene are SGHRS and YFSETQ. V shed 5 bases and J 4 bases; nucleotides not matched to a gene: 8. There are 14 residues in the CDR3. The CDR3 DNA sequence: TGCGCCAGCAGTTATCAGGGGGTCGGAGAGACCCAGTACTTC. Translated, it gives CASSYQGVGETQYF.